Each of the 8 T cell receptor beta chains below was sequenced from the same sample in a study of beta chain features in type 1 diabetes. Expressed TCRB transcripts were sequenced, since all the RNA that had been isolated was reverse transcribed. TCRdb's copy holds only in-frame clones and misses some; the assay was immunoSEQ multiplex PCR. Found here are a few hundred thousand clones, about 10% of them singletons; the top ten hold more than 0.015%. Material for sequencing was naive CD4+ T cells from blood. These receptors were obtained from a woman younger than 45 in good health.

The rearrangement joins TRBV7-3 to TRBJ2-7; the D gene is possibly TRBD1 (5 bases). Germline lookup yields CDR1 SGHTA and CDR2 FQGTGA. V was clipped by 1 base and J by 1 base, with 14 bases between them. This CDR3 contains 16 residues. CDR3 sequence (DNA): TGTGCCAGCAGCTTAAATGGGCAGGGCAAGTCCTACGAGCAGTACTTC. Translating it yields CASSLNGQGKSYEQYF.

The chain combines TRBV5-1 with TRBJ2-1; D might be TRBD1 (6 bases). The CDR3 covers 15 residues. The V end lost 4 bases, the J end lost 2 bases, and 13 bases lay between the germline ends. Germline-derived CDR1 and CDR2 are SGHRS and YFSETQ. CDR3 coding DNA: TGCGCCAGCAGCGCCGGGACAACCGCCTACAATGAGCAGTTCTTC. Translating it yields CASSAGTTAYNEQFF.

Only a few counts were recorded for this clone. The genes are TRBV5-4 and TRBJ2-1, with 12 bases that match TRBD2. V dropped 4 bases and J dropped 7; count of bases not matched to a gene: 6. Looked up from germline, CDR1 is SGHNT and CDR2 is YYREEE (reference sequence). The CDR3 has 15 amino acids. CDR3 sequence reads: CASSPLAGGNNEQFF. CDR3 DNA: TGTGCCAGCAGCCCCCTAGCGGGGGGGAATAATGAGCAGTTCTTC.

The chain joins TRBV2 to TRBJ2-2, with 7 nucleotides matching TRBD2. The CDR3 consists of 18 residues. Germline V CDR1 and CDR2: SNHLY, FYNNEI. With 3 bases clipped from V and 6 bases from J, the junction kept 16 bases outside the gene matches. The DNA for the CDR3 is TGTGCCAGCAGTGAGGTGTCGTATCGCGGGAGCAGGGCCGGGGAGCTGTTTTTT. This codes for CASSEVSYRGSRAGELFF.

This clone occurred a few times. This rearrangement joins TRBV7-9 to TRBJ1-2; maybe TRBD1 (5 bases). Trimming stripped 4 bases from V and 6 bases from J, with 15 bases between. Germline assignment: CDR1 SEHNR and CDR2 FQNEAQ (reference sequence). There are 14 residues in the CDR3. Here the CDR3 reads CASSSDGTGDGYTF. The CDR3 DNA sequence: TGTGCCAGCAGCTCCGACGGTACAGGAGATGGCTACACCTTC. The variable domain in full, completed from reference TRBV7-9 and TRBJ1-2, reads DTGVSQNPRHKITKRGQNVTFRCDPISEHNRLYWYRQTLGQGPEFLTYFQNEAQLEKSRLLSDRFSAERPKGSFSTLEIQRTEQGDSAMYLCASSSDGTGDGYTFGSGTRLTVV.

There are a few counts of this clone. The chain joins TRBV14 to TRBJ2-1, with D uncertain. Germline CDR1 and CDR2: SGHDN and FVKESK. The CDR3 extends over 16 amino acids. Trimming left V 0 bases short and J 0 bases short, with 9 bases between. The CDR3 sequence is CASSQDNRVSYNEQFF. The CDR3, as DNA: TGTGCCAGCAGCCAAGATAACAGAGTCTCCTACAATGAGCAGTTCTTC.

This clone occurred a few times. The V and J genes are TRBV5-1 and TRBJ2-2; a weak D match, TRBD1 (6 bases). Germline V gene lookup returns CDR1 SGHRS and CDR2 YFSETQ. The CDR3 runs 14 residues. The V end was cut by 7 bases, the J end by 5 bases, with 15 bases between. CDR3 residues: CASEGELRTGELFF. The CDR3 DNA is TGCGCCAGCGAGGGGGAGTTAAGGACCGGGGAGCTGTTTTTT.

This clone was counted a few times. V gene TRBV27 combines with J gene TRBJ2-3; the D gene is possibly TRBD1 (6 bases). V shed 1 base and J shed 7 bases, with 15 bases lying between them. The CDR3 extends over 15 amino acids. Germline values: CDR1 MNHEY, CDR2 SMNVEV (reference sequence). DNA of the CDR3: TGTGCCAGCAGTTTATTGGGGCAGGGGCGACATACGCAGTATTTT. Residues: CASSLLGQGRHTQYF.